This TCR beta chain was found in a study of blood T cell repertoires in COVID-19 (dated by TCRdb to about 2020). Looking at the study overall: Collaborator samples came from the United States, Italy and Spain and covered acute and convalescent phases of COVID-19. Subjects who had been exposed to COVID-19, were actively infected with it, or had recovered from it provided the deeply sampled blood TCRbeta repertoires that made up the dataset. The repertoires were released in a freely available public database intended as a resource for research on the immune response to SARS-CoV-2. The samples were drawn from the first 160 participants of the ongoing ImmuneRACE study and from 1,254 subjects provided by 6 global collaborators. HLA class I and class II types, where available, came from metadata supplied by the sample provider rather than from assay-based typing. A de-identified subject ID, COVID-19 status, age in years and sex were almost always included in the sample metadata. The prospective study material was composed of cDNA or gDNA derived from T cells, B-cell-depleted T cells, or PBMCs.

This clone was seen a few times. Its antigen remains undetermined. Within one base of it there is no much larger clone, and no base qualities were kept. Whole blood was collected in K2EDTA tubes by collaborating institutions according to the institutions' own protocols. Collaborator samples were shipped for TCRbeta analysis as frozen whole blood, isolated PBMCs, or DNA extracted from either sample type. Points the paper makes about the study in general: The quantity of clinical and demographic metadata differed by source and by participant and was supplied without curation.

The CDR3 spans 16 residues, from the cysteine through the phenylalanine. The read is trimmed to its CDR3 DNA, 48 bases read in frame from base 1. TCRbeta CDR3 regions were amplified from genomic DNA using the immunoSEQ Assay, a bias-controlled multiplex PCR. Per the original workflow: The number of nucleated cells in each sample was estimated by amplification of reference gene primers within the assay. To quantify the absolute abundance of each unique TCRbeta CDR3 rearrangement, sequence reads were collapsed and filtered. Productive Simpson clonality was computed per sample as the square root of Simpson's diversity index over productive rearrangements. As stored in TCRdb, this immuneACCESS dataset retains in-frame rearrangements with V and J assigned. A fraction of the clones does not appear; measured against another copy, unresolved V genes explain less than half of the discrepancy, and the remainder lacks a known reason. That table supplies the V and J calls and clone size; D and trimming were determined from the DNA. Across this sample there are 200,000 or so clones, with around 77% seen only once. The ten biggest clones cover 17% of the sample.

This clonotype was obtained from a man between 60 and 75 years old with active or convalescent COVID-19. Sample: peripheral blood. The sequence links TRBV12-2 to TRBJ1-1; the DNA was not compared with TRBD1, the D call given in the table. TRBV12-2 is a pseudogene locus. The nucleotides read TGTGCAAGTCGCTTAGGGACAGGGTCAAGGGGAACTGAAGCTTTCTTT. It codes for CASRLGTGSRGTEAFF.